The entry below describes one T cell receptor (delta chain). This clone was picked up one time. There is no known antigen for this receptor. Base qualities are not provided; no much larger clone lies one nucleotide away. One read offers little support. Looking up the germline V gene (reference sequence) yields CDR1 NTAFDY and CDR2 IRPDVSE. The CDR3, cysteine through phenylalanine, is 21 amino acids long. Only CDR3 DNA remains: 63 bases, in frame from the first base. The entry originates in a study of delta chains in infants with herpesvirus infections (dated by TCRdb to about 2023). For the study in its entirety: To characterize gammadelta T cell responses to primary cytomegalovirus (CMV) infection, researchers prospectively followed a birth cohort of Ugandan infants starting at birth. In infants who were infected with CMV after birth, the study searched for a public fetal Vdelta1/Vgamma8 gammadelta TCR clonotype. Using PBMC, gammadelta TCRs were sequenced for 15 to 20 CMV-infected infants, one of whom was congenitally infected, and for several CMV-uninfected infants who had enough sample available. Blood samples from the infants were grouped into approximate ages of 1.5, 4, 8 and 12 months. The previously published Belgian fetal and cord blood gammadelta TCR data were not generated in this cohort and were added only for comparison. The paper as a whole reports these results and caveats: The public clonotype was detected only at the first time point after infection and was not found in uninfected infants or in infants infected after 120 days. Limitations noted by the authors included a small sample size and a lack of race- or environment-matched controls, because nearly all Ugandans acquire CMV before adulthood. Public-clonotype frequency among Vdelta1 cells appeared to correlate inversely with age at infection and decayed rapidly, seemingly not persisting beyond two to three months. In CMV-uninfected infants, the public clonotype might still be present but below the detection limit. The public Vdelta1 clonotype appeared in 4 of 18 CMV-infected infants: three infected postnatally before 120 days of age, plus the congenitally infected infant.

In Kampala, Uganda, pregnant women receiving prenatal care were recruited and their infants were enrolled, and documentation of maternal HIV status was required. Home visits to families took place weekly, and collection of infant clinical information, oral swabs and peripheral blood began at 6 weeks of age and was repeated every 4 months after that. After blood was collected in heparin tubes, PBMC were isolated using Ficoll-Paque density gradient centrifugation and then cryopreserved. Preparation of the library involved RT-PCR. To generate TCR cDNA, PBMC RNA underwent reverse transcription with SuperScript II using gamma-chain- and delta-chain-specific primers. cDNA was purified with AMPure XP beads, amplified, and indexed with Illumina adapters using the Nextera XT Index Kit. An Illumina MiSeq with a V2 300-cycle kit was used to sequence the gammadelta TCR libraries. On the study's bioinformatics: Using MiXCR v2.1.12, CDR3 sequences were assembled, and reads were mapped onto D, J and V genes obtained from GenBank. Repertoire analyses of the CDR3 clonotypes were performed with VDJtools v1.2.1. TCRdb reprocessed the public data with the CATT caller; entries with the same nucleotide sequence were combined afterwards. TCRdb assigned the V and J calls; the authors' analysis was not used. For this sample the table gives approximately 150 delta-chain clones, of which around 13% were detected only once. The ten largest account for around 60% of the sample.

Recombination joined TRAV23/DV6 with TRDJ1, with TRDD3 as a weak D call on 7 bases. The TCR sequence derives from a human donor who was a Ugandan infant, either HIV-exposed or HIV-unexposed (not recorded which). The sample consisted of peripheral blood, taken at time point 3 of longitudinal follow-up. The CDR3 amino acid sequence is: CAGPTSSRVLITGDKPDKLIF. The sequenced DNA: TGTGCTGGCCCGACTTCCTCCCGAGTTCTTATTACTGGGGATAAGCCCGATAAACTCATCTTT.